What follows are 11 T cell receptor beta chains derived from one specimen sequenced in a study of blood T cell repertoires in COVID-19. Clones were sequenced by immunoSEQ multiplex PCR, and TCRdb holds only the in-frame ones, with some missing. The sample records tens of thousands of clones, less than 85% being singletons. Sequences were obtained from peripheral blood. The receptors originated from a man aged 50-59 years with COVID-19, enrolled during active disease.

This rearrangement joins TRBV21-1 to TRBJ1-3; the table's D call, TRBD1, has no DNA check behind it. TRBV21-1 represents a pseudogene. This CDR3 has 19 residues. For the CDR3, the DNA is TGTGCCAGCAGCAAGGGGCTCGGGTACTCAGGGAATTTTGGAAACACCATATATTTT. Protein product: CASSKGLGYSGNFGNTIYF.

The genes are TRBV6-5 and TRBJ2-5; 7 bases line up with TRBD2. Per germline, CDR1 MNHEY and CDR2 SVGAGI. The CDR3 is 15 amino acids. Trimming at V came to 0 bases and at J to 0 bases, leaving 1 base not matched to a gene. The CDR3 DNA reads as TGTGCCAGCAGTTACTCGCGGGGGTACCAAGAGACCCAGTACTTC. Protein sequence: CASSYSRGYQETQYF.

This sequence joins TRBV4-1 and TRBJ2-6, with D possibly TRBD1 on 5 matching bases. The CDR3 sequence is 19 residues long. Germline V lookup: CDR1 MGHRA, CDR2 YSYEKL. Trimming stripped 4 bases from V and 5 bases from J, with 24 bases between. The CDR3 loop reads CASSPQKDTFSPRANVLTF. For the CDR3, the DNA is TGCGCCAGCAGCCCCCAAAAGGACACCTTTTCCCCTAGGGCCAACGTCCTGACTTTC.

This chain links TRBV7-3 with TRBJ2-3, with TRBD1 as a possible D gene (5 bases). From germline, CDR1 is SGHTA and CDR2 FQGTGA. The CDR3 length is 14 residues. Trimming left V 1 base short and J 2 bases short, with 7 bases between. This CDR3 is CASSLSGATDTQYF. For the CDR3, the DNA is TGTGCCAGCAGCTTAAGTGGGGCCACAGATACGCAGTATTTT.

The chain links TRBV24-1 to TRBJ2-1; 7 nucleotides align to TRBD1. CDR1 is KGHDR, CDR2 SFDVKD, per germline. The CDR3 is 13 residues long. The J segment lost 12 bases and the V segment lost 4 bases, leaving 8 bases of the junction unmatched. This chain's CDR3 is CATSDWTGRSQFF. Here the CDR3 DNA reads TGTGCCACCAGTGACTGGACAGGAAGATCGCAGTTCTTC.

The gene calls are TRBV6-5 and TRBJ2-7; 9 bases fit TRBD1. The CDR3 is 15 amino acids. Germline V gene lookup returns CDR1 MNHEY and CDR2 SVGAGI. V shed 5 bases and J 9 bases; nucleotides not matched to a gene: 14. The CDR3 DNA follows: TGTGCCAGCAGTCCTCAGGGACAGGGTACGTTCGGGCAGTACTTC. Its protein is CASSPQGQGTFGQYF.

V gene TRBV2 combines with J gene TRBJ1-2; D is unresolved. This CDR3 region has 13 residues. V dropped 6 bases and J dropped 6 bases, with 14 bases sitting between them. Germline CDR1 reads SNHLY; CDR2 reads FYNNEI. CDR3 DNA: TGTGCCAGCAGCGTTGACGGAGCTGATGGCTACACCTTC. Translated, it gives CASSVDGADGYTF.

The chain is built from TRBV13 and TRBJ2-5; 8 bases match TRBD2. J lost 0 bases, V lost 5 bases, and 11 bases had no gene match. The CDR3 consists of 17 residues. CDR1 and CDR2 from the germline V gene are PRHDT and FYEKMQ (reference sequence). The CDR3 here is CASSGKVRGANQETQYF. Here the CDR3 DNA reads TGTGCCAGCAGCGGAAAGGTGCGGGGGGCGAACCAAGAGACCCAGTACTTC.

The chain couples TRBV9 to TRBJ2-7, with a possible D match to TRBD2 (5 bases). The CDR3 length is 14 residues. The V end was cut by 0 bases, the J end by 3 bases, with 10 bases between. The germline V gene has CDR1 SGDLS and CDR2 YYNGEE. The CDR3 here is CASSVGWTHYEQYF. CDR3 in DNA: TGTGCCAGCAGCGTAGGATGGACTCACTACGAGCAGTACTTC.

The chain joins TRBV5-1 to TRBJ2-3; tentative D call: TRBD2 (6 bases). V was clipped by 4 bases and J by 1 base, with 7 bases between them. CDR3 length equals 13 residues. Germline V gene sequence: CDR1 SGHRS, CDR2 YFSETQ. Here the CDR3 DNA reads TGCGCCAGCAGCCGCGGGGGCACAGATACGCAGTATTTT. Amino acid sequence: CASSRGGTDTQYF.

J is TRBJ2-7 and V is TRBV27, with D perhaps matching TRBD1 (6 bases). The CDR3 runs 15 residues. Germline V gene sequence: CDR1 MNHEY, CDR2 SMNVEV (reference sequence). V was shortened by 4 bases and J by 0 bases, with 13 bases between the two germline ends. CDR3 sequence reads: CASSSPGHSSYEQYF. The CDR3 DNA follows: TGTGCCAGCAGTTCACCGGGACACAGCTCCTACGAGCAGTACTTC.